Sequencing of this T cell receptor (beta chain) was carried out in a study of metastatic and nonmetastatic thyroid tumors. This clone was seen ten or more times. Before thyroid surgery, none of the patients had received any treatment. Using MiXCR, TCRdb re-called clones from the PCR reads. The repertoire has under 100,000 clones, around 9.2% of them found once; the top ten carry around 8.8%. The sequence derives from a female donor with papillary thyroid cancer or a benign thyroid nodule (not recorded which). Some clones in this sample may be carry-over from other donors' samples. The sample consisted of blood.

For the CDR3, the DNA is TGTGCCAGCAGTGAGGGACAGACGAGCTCCTACGAGCAGTACTTC. This translates into CASSEGQTSSYEQYF. The chain is built from TRBV6-1 and TRBJ2-7; TRBD1 agrees at 7 bases. Trimming cost V 3 bases and J 0 bases; bases outside gene matches: 5. Germline V CDR1 and CDR2: MNHNS, SASEGT. The CDR3 runs to 15 residues.